Below are 22 T cell receptor beta chains sequenced from a single sample in a study of shared clonotypes between healthy human individuals. TCRdb's table, derived via immunoSEQ multiplex PCR, lists solely in-frame clones and lacks some. The sample holds approximately 1,000,000 clones, about 80% seen once. The sequencing input was memory CD4+ T cells from PBMCs. Subset described: CD45RA-negative fraction. Receptors originate from a man aged 18 to 29 in good health. Some clones in this sample may be carry-over from other donors' samples.

V usage is TRBV6-5 and J usage is TRBJ1-5, with 7 bases that match TRBD1. CDR1 and CDR2 (germline): MNHEY, SVGAGI. V shed 5 bases and J 4 bases; nucleotides not matched to a gene: 5. The CDR3 covers 14 residues. CDR3 region: CASSTRQGNQPQHF. DNA of the CDR3: TGTGCCAGCAGTACCCGACAGGGAAATCAGCCCCAGCATTTT.

This chain uses TRBV7-3 with TRBJ2-5; D is undetermined. Between the trimmed V and J ends, which lost 1 base and 5 bases, there was a span of 11 bases. The CDR3 length is 14 residues. The germline gives CDR1 SGHTA, CDR2 FQGTGA. Here the CDR3 reads CASSLNPGAETQYF. The CDR3 DNA reads as TGTGCCAGCAGCTTAAACCCAGGCGCGGAGACCCAGTACTTC. Full variable domain (rest looked up from reference TRBV7-3 and TRBJ2-5): GAGVSQTPSNKVTEKGKYVELRCDPISGHTALYWYRQSLGQGPEFLIYFQGTGAADDSGLPNDRFFAVRPEGSVSTLKIQRTERGDSAVYLCASSLNPGAETQYFGPGTRLLVL.

The rearrangement links TRBV7-9 to TRBJ1-1; 8 bases are a match to TRBD1. The CDR3 spans 15 residues. Germline values: CDR1 SEHNR, CDR2 FQNEAQ (reference sequence). The V and J ends lost 2 bases and 4 bases, in that order; junction bases with no gene match: 6. CDR3 sequence (DNA): TGTGCCAGCAGCTTACTACAGGGGGTAGGCACTGAAGCTTTCTTT. It is translated as CASSLLQGVGTEAFF.

Here the CDR3 reads CASSLGDLRVGHTQYF. DNA of the CDR3: TGCGCCAGCAGCCTGGGCGACCTCAGGGTCGGGCATACGCAGTATTTT. The rearrangement links TRBV4-3 to TRBJ2-3, with TRBD1 as a possible D gene (5 bases). The CDR3 contains 16 residues. Germline lookup yields CDR1 LGHNA and CDR2 YSLEER. Trimming left V 4 bases short and J 7 bases short, with 21 bases between.

The J gene is TRBJ1-3, the V gene TRBV2, with D perhaps TRBD1 (5 bases). V was cut by 10 bases and J by 4 bases, with 14 bases left in between. The germline CDR1 and CDR2 sequences are SNHLY and FYNNEI. CDR3 length: 13 residues. This chain's CDR3 is CATQGASGNTIYF. The CDR3 DNA sequence: TGTGCCACCCAGGGAGCATCAGGAAACACCATATATTTT.

V and J are TRBV6-6 and TRBJ2-7, with 7 bases identical to TRBD2. Trimming took 6 bases from V and 0 from J; bases not matched to a gene: 8. Germline CDR1 MNHNY, CDR2 SVGAGI (reference sequence). The CDR3 length is 15 residues. The CDR3 DNA is TGTGCCAGCAGCCCGCCTGGCGGGAGCTCCTACGAGCAGTACTTC. Its translation: CASSPPGGSSYEQYF.

Comments on this clone: The junction shows a germline mismatch at one end, possibly a read error. The V gene is TRBV11-1, the J gene TRBJ2-7; D gene uncertain. Germline-derived CDR1 and CDR2 are SGHAT and FQDESV (reference sequence). The CDR3 runs 11 residues. The CDR3 sequence is CASSLGWYQNF. In nucleotides, the CDR3 is TGTGCCAGCAGCTTAGGCTGGTACCAGAACTTC.

The chain carries TRBV7-3 and TRBJ1-2; 8 nucleotides agree with TRBD1. The CDR3 extends over 16 amino acids. V shed 4 bases and J 6 bases; nucleotides not matched to a gene: 13. CDR1 and CDR2 from the germline V gene are SGHTA and FQGTGA. CDR3 in DNA: TGTGCCAGCAGCTACGGGACAGGAGGTGGGGAACATGGCTACACCTTC. Translation: CASSYGTGGGEHGYTF.

The chain links TRBV5-1 to TRBJ2-2, with 8 bases aligning to TRBD2. This CDR3 has 15 amino acids. Germline assignment: CDR1 SGHRS and CDR2 YFSETQ. Unmatched junction bases numbered 6, after V lost 3 bases and J lost 5 bases. Here the CDR3 DNA reads TGCGCCAGCAGCTCGTTAGCGGGGAGAACCGGGGAGCTGTTTTTT. It yields the protein CASSSLAGRTGELFF.

The chain employs TRBV7-6 and TRBJ2-4; D tentatively reads TRBD1 or TRBD2 (6 bases each). This CDR3 spans 17 amino acids. Germline CDR1 SGHVS, CDR2 FNYEAQ. V was trimmed by 4 bases and J by 3 bases, leaving 19 bases between them. Written as DNA, the CDR3 is TGTGCCAGCAGCTCTCGCAGGGGCGGGGACGGCAAAAACATTCAGTACTTC. This encodes CASSSRRGGDGKNIQYF.

This clone has a handful of counts. This chain connects TRBV5-1 to TRBJ1-1; 7 nucleotides agree with TRBD1. The germline gives CDR1 SGHRS, CDR2 YFSETQ. Germline trimming cut 5 bases from V and 5 bases from J; bases unmatched to any gene: 15. There are 16 residues in the CDR3. The CDR3 reads CASRSAPRGLGTEAFF. The CDR3 DNA sequence: TGCGCCAGCAGATCGGCCCCTAGGGGGCTGGGGACTGAAGCTTTCTTT.

This chain uses TRBV28 with TRBJ1-4, with D unresolved. The CDR3 length is 12 residues. CDR1 is MDHEN, CDR2 SYDVKM, per germline. V lost 5 bases and J lost 5, with 6 bases in between. The CDR3 spells CASSRRNEKLFF. CDR3 nucleotides: TGTGCCAGCAGTCGTAGGAATGAAAAACTGTTTTTT.

This clone was counted between two and nine times. The CDR3 DNA sequence: TGCGCCAGCAGCTTGGTTCAGGGCGAGCAGTTCTTC. It specifies CASSLVQGEQFF. The chain uses TRBV5-1 and TRBJ2-1, with D tentatively TRBD1 (5 bases). Germline V gives CDR1 SGHRS, CDR2 YFSETQ. The CDR3 has 12 amino acids. The germline V and J ends were trimmed by 0 bases and 10 bases, with 8 bases remaining between them.

The rearrangement links TRBV5-6 to TRBJ1-2; 9 positions agree with TRBD1. V shed 4 bases, J shed 0 bases, and the junction held 7 bases outside the gene matches. Germline values: CDR1 SGHDT, CDR2 YYEEEE. The CDR3 runs 16 residues. CDR3 sequence (DNA): TGTGCCAGCAGCGTCGTACAGGGGGCGGCTAACTATGGCTACACCTTC. It encodes CASSVVQGAANYGYTF.

This sequence joins TRBV27 and TRBJ2-1, with a possible D match to TRBD2 (6 bases). This CDR3 has 14 amino acids. Germline CDR1 is MNHEY and CDR2 is SMNVEV (reference sequence). V lost 7 bases, J lost 3 bases, and 13 bases lay in between. The CDR3 DNA reads as TGTGCCAGCACGCCAGGGACTCTCTACAATGAGCAGTTCTTC. Its protein is CASTPGTLYNEQFF.

The gene calls are TRBV6-1 and TRBJ1-2; D possibly corresponds to TRBD1 (5 bases). From germline, CDR1 is MNHNS and CDR2 SASEGT. V was clipped by 3 bases and J by 8 bases, with 13 bases between them. The CDR3 is 13 residues long. CDR3 DNA sequence: TGTGCCAGCAGTGAGGCGGGACTCATCGGCTACACCTTC. Protein: CASSEAGLIGYTF.

V usage is TRBV5-4 and J usage is TRBJ2-1; 10 nucleotides align to TRBD2. The CDR3 spans 15 residues. Germline trimming cut 3 bases from V and 4 bases from J; bases unmatched to any gene: 4. CDR1 and CDR2 (germline): SGHNT, YYREEE (reference sequence). The CDR3 coding sequence is TGTGCCAGCAGCTATCGGACTAGCGGATACAATGAGCAGTTCTTC. Residues: CASSYRTSGYNEQFF. The whole variable domain, remainder taken from reference TRBV5-4 and TRBJ2-1, is ETGVTQSPTHLIKTRGQQVTLRCSSQSGHNTVSWYQQALGQGPQFIFQYYREEENGRGNFPPRFSGLQFPNYSSELNVNALELDDSALYLCASSYRTSGYNEQFFGPGTRLTVL.

As regards this clone: The sample carries other DNA sequences with the same CDR3. J is TRBJ2-6 and V is TRBV5-4; TRBD1 matches 9 bases. Germline V lookup: CDR1 SGHNT, CDR2 YYREEE (reference sequence). This CDR3 has 16 residues. J was trimmed by 2 bases and V by 5 bases; bases with no gene match: 5. Written as DNA, the CDR3 is TGTGCCAGCAGGCCGACAGGGGGAGCTGGGGCCAACGTCCTGACTTTC. Translated, it gives CASRPTGGAGANVLTF.

The chain couples TRBV28 to TRBJ1-2; D not certain. CDR3 length: 14 amino acids. In germline, CDR1 is MDHEN, CDR2 SYDVKM. Trimming took off 3 bases at V and 4 bases at J, with 12 bases between the two ends. CDR3 sequence (DNA): TGTGCCAGCAGTTTTTCAGCACGGAGCTATGGCTACACCTTC. It encodes CASSFSARSYGYTF.

V gene TRBV4-2 combines with J gene TRBJ2-3; a weak D match, TRBD2 (6 bases). Germline V lookup: CDR1 LGHNA, CDR2 YNFKEQ. CDR3 length: 16 amino acids. Trimming took off 1 base at V and 5 bases at J, with 16 bases between the two ends. CDR3 loop: CASSQGGGKTGDTQYF. The CDR3 DNA reads as TGTGCCAGCAGCCAAGGCGGCGGGAAGACTGGAGATACGCAGTATTTT.

This clone was counted only a few times. This chain joins TRBV27 and TRBJ2-7, with 7 bases lining up with TRBD1. The length of the CDR3 is 14 residues. Germline values: CDR1 MNHEY, CDR2 SMNVEV (reference sequence). Germline trimming cut 6 bases from V and 4 bases from J; bases unmatched to any gene: 9. The CDR3 region is CASRTGTAHYEQYF. In DNA, the CDR3 is TGTGCCAGCAGGACCGGGACAGCCCATTACGAGCAGTACTTC.

This clone has a handful of counts. CDR3 loop: CASSPRVAGEQYF. For the CDR3, the DNA is TGTGCCAGCTCTCCCCGGGTAGCGGGAGAGCAGTACTTC. The V gene is TRBV18, the J gene TRBJ2-7, with 8 bases that match TRBD2. Germline V gene data show CDR1 as KGHSH and CDR2 as LQKENI. With V trimmed by 6 bases and J by 7 bases, 8 bases remained unmatched. This CDR3 has 13 residues.